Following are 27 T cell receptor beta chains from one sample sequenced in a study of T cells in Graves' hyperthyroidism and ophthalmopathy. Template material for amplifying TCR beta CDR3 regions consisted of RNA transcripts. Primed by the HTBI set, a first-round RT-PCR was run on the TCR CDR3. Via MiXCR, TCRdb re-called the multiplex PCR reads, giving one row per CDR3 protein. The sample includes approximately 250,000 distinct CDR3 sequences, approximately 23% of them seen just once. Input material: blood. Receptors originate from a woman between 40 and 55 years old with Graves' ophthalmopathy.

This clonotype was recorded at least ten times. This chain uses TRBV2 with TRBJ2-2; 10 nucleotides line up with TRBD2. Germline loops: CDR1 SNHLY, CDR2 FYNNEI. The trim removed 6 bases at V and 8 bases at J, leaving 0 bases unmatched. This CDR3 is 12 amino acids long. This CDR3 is CASRLAGGELFF. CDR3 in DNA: TGTGCCAGCAGACTAGCGGGAGGGGAGCTGTTTTTT.

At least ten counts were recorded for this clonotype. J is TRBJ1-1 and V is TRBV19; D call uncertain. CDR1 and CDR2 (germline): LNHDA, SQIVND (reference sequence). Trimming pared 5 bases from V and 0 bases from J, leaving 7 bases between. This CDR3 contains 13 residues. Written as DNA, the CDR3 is TGTGCCAGTAGTCAGGAGATGAACACTGAAGCTTTCTTT. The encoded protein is CASSQEMNTEAFF.

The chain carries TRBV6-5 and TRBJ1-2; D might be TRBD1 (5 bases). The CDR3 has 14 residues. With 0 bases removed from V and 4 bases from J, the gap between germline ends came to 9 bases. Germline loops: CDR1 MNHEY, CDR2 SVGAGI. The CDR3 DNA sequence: TGTGCCAGCAGTTACTCTTCGGACATCTATGGCTACACCTTC. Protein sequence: CASSYSSDIYGYTF.

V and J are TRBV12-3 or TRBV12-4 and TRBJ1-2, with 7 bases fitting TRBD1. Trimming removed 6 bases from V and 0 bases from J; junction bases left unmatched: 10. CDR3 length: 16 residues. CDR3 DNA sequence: TGTGCCAGCAGCCGCAGTCAGGGGGTAGCTAACTATGGCTACACCTTC. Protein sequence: CASSRSQGVANYGYTF.

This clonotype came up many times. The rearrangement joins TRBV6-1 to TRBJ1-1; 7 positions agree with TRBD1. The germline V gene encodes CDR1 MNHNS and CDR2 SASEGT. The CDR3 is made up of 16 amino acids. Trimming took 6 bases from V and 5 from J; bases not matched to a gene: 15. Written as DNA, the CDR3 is TGTGCCAGCAGGGATGACAGGGTTGTGATTTATACTGAAGCTTTCTTT. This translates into CASRDDRVVIYTEAFF.

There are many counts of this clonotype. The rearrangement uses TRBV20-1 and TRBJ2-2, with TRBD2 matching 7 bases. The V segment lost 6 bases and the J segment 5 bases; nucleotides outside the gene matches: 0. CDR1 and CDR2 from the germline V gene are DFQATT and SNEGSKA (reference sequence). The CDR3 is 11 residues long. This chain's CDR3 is CSAAGTGELFF. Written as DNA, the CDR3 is TGCAGTGCAGCGGGGACCGGGGAGCTGTTTTTT.

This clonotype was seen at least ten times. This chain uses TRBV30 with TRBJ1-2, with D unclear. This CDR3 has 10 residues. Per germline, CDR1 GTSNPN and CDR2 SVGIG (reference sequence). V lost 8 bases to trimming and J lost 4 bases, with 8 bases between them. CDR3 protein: CALRIYGYTF. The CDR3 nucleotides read TGTGCCCTCCGGATCTATGGCTACACCTTC.

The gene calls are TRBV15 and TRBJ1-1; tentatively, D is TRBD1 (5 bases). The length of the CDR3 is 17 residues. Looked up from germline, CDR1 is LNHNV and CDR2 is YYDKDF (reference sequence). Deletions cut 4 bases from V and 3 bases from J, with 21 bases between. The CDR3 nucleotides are TGTGCCACCAGCATAAGGGGCCGGGTAAGGCAGGACACTGAAGCTTTCTTT. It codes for CATSIRGRVRQDTEAFF.

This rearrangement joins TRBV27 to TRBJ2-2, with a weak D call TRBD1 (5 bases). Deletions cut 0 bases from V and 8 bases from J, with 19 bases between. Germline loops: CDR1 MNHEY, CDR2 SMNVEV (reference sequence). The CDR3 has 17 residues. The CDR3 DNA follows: TGTGCCAGCAGTTTATCGGTGGTAGGGGTCGGACCTGGGGAGCTGTTTTTT. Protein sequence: CASSLSVVGVGPGELFF.

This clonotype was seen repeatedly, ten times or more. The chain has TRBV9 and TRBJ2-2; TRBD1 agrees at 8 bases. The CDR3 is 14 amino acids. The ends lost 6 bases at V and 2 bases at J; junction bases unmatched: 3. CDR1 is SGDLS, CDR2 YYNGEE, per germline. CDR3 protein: CASMTGANTGELFF. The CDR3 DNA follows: TGTGCCAGCATGACAGGGGCAAACACCGGGGAGCTGTTTTTT.

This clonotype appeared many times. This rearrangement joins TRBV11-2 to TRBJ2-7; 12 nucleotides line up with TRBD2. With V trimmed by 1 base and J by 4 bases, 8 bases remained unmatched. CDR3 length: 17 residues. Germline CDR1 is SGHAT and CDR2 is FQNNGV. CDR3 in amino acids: CASSLVGLAGGDYEQYF. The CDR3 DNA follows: TGTGCCAGCAGCTTAGTAGGTCTAGCGGGAGGGGATTACGAGCAGTACTTC.

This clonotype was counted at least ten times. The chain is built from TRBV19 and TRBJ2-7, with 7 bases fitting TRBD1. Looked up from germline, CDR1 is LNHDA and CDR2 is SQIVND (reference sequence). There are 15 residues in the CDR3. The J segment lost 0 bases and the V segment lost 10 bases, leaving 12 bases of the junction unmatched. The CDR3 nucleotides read TGTGCCACCAGTAACCGGGACAGAAGCTCCTACGAGCAGTACTTC. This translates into CATSNRDRSSYEQYF.

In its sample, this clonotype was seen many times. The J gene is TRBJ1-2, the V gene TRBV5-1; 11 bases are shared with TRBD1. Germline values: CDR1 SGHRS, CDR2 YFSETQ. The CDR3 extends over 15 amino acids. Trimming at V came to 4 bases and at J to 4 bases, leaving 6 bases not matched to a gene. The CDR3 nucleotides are TGCGCCAGCAGCCCAACCGGGACAGGGGGCTATGGCTACACCTTC. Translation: CASSPTGTGGYGYTF.

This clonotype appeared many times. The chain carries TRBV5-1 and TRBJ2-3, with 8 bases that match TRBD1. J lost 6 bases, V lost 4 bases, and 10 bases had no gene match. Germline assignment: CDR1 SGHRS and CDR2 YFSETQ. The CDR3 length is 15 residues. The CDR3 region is CASSRDRLSQDTQYF. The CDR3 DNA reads TGCGCCAGCAGCCGGGACAGGCTTTCACAGGATACGCAGTATTTT.

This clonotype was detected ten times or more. The CDR3 here is CASSQGALSYEQYF. The CDR3 coding sequence is TGTGCCAGCTCCCAGGGGGCTCTCTCCTACGAGCAGTACTTC. This chain connects TRBV11-2 to TRBJ2-7, with 8 bases lining up with TRBD1. Looked up from germline, CDR1 is SGHAT and CDR2 is FQNNGV. The V segment lost 8 bases and the J segment 0 bases; nucleotides outside the gene matches: 6. CDR3 size: 14 residues.

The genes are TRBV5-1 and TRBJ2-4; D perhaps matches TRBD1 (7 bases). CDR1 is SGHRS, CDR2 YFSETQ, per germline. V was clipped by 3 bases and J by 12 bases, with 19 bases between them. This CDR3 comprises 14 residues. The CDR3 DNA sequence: TGCGCCAGCAGCTCGACACCCAGGGGGGACACTCAGTACTTC. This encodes CASSSTPRGDTQYF.

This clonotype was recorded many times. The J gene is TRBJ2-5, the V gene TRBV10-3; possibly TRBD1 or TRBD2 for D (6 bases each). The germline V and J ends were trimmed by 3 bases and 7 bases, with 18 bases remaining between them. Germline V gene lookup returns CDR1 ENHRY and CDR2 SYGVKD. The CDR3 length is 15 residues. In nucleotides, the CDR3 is TGTGCCATCAGTGAACAGGGTAGCGGTGGGCGGACCCAGTACTTC. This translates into CAISEQGSGGRTQYF.

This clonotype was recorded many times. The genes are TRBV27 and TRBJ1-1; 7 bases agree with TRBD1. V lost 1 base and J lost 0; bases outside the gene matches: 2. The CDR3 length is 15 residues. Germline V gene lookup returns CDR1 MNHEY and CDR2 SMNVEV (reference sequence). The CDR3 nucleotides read TGTGCCAGCAGTTTATACACAGGGGTGAACACTGAAGCTTTCTTT. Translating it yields CASSLYTGVNTEAFF.

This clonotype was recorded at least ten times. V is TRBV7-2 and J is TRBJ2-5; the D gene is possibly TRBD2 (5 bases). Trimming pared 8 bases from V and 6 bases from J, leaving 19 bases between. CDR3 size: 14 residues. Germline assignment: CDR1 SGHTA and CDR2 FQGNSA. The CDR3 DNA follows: TGTGCCAGCGTCCTGAGGGAGCGCAAGCAGACCCAGTACTTC. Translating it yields CASVLRERKQTQYF.

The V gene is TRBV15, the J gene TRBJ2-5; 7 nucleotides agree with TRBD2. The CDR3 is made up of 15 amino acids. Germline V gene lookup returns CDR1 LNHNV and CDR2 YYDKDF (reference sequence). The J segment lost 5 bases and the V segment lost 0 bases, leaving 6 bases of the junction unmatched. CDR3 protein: CATSRDLSGGETQYF. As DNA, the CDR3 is TGTGCCACCAGCAGAGATCTTTCCGGGGGGGAGACCCAGTACTTC.

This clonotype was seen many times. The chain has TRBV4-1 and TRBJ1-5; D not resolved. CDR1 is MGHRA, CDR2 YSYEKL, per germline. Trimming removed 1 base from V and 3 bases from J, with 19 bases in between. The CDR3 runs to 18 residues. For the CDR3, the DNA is TGCGCCAGCAGCCAAGTTATATCGGGGTGGGGAAACAATCAGCCCCAGCATTTT. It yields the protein CASSQVISGWGNNQPQHF.

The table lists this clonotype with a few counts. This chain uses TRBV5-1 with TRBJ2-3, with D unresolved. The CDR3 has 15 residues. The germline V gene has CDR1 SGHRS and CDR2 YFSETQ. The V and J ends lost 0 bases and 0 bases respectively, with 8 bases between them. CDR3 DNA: TGCGCCAGCAGCTTGGAAACCATTAGCACAGATACGCAGTATTTT. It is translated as CASSLETISTDTQYF.

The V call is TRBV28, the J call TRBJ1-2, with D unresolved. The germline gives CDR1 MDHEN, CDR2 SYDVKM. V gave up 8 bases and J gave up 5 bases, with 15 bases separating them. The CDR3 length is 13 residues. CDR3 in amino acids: CASAAGSLYGYTF. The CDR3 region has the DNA TGTGCCAGCGCGGCCGGAAGCTTATATGGCTACACCTTC.

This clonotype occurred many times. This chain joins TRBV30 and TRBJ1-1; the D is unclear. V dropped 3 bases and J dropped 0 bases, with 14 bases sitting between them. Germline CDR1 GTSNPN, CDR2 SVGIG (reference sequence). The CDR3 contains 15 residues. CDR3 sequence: CAWRPDWAMNTEAFF. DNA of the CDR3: TGTGCCTGGAGGCCGGACTGGGCGATGAACACTGAAGCTTTCTTT.

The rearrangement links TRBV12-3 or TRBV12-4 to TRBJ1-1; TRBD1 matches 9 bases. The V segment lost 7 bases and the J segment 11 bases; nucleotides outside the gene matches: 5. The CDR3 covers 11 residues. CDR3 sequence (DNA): TGTGCCAGCACTAGGGACAGGGCGGCTTTCTTT. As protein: CASTRDRAAFF.

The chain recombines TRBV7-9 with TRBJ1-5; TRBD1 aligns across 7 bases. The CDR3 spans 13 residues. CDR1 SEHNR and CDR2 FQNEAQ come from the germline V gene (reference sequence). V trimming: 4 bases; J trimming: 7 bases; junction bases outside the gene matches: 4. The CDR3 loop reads CASSYRQGQPQHF. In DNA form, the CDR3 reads TGTGCCAGCAGCTACCGACAGGGACAGCCCCAGCATTTT. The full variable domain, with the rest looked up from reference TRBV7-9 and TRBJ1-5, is DTGVSQNPRHKITKRGQNVTFRCDPISEHNRLYWYRQTLGQGPEFLTYFQNEAQLEKSRLLSDRFSAERPKGSFSTLEIQRTEQGDSAMYLCASSYRQGQPQHFGDGTRLSIL.

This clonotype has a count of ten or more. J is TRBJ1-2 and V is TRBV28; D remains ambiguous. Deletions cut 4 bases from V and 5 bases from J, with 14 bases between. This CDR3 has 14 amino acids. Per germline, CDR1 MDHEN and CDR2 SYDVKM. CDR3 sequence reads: CASSYTDGRYGYTF. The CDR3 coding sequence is TGTGCCAGCAGTTATACAGATGGGCGATATGGCTACACCTTC.